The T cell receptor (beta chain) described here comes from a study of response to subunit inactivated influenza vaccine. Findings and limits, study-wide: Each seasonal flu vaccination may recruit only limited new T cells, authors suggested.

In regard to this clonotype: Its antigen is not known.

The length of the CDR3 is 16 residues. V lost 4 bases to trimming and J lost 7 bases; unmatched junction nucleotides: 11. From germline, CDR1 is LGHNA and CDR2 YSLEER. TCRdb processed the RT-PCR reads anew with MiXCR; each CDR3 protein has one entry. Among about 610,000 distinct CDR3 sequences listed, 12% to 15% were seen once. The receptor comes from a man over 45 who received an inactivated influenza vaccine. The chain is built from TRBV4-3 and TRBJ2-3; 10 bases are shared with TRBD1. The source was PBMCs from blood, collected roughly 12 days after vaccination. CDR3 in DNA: TGCGCCAGCAGCCCGCGGACCGGGACAGGGGATCATACGCAGTATTTT. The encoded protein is CASSPRTGTGDHTQYF.